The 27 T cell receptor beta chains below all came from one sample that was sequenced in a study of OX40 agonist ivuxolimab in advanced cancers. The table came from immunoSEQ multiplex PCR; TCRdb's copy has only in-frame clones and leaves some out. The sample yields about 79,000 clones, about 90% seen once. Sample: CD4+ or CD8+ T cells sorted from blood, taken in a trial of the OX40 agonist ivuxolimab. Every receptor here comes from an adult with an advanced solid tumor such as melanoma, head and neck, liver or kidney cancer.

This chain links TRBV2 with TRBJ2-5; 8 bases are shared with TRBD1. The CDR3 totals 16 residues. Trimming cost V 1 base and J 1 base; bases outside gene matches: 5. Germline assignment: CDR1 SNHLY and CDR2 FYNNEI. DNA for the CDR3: TGTGCCAGCAGTGAAGGACGGACAGGGCCCCAAGAGACCCAGTACTTC. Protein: CASSEGRTGPQETQYF.

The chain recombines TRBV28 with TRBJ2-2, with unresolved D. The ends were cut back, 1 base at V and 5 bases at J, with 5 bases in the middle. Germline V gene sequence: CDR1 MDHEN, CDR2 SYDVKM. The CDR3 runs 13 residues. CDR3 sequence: CASSLLGTGELFF. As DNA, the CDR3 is TGTGCCAGCAGTTTATTGGGGACCGGGGAGCTGTTTTTT. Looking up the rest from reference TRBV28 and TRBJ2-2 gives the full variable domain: DVKVTQSSRYLVKRTGEKVFLECVQDMDHENMFWYRQDPGLGLRLIYFSYDVKMKEKGDIPEGYSVSREKKERFSLILESASTNQTSMYLCASSLLGTGELFFGEGSRLTVL.

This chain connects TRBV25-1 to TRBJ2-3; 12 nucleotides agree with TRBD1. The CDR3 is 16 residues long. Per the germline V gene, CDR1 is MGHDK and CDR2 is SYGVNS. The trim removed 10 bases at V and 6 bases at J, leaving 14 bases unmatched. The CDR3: CATTNPGQGAADTQYF. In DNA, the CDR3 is TGTGCCACCACGAATCCGGGACAGGGGGCCGCTGATACGCAGTATTTT.

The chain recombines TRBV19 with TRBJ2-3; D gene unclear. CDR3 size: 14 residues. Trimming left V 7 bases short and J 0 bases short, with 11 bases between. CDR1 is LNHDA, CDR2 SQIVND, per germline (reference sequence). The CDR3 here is CASKRHASTDTQYF. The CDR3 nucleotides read TGTGCCAGTAAGAGACACGCAAGCACAGATACGCAGTATTTT.

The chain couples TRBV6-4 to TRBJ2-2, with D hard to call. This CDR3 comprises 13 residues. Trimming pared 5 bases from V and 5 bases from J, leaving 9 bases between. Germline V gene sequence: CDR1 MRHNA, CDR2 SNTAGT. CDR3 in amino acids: CASSPQLTGELFF. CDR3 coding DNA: TGTGCCAGCAGTCCTCAATTGACCGGGGAGCTGTTTTTT.

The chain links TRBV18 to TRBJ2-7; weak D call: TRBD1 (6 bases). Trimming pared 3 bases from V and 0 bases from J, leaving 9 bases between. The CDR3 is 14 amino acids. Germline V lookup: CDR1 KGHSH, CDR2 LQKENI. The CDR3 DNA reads TGTGCCAGCTCACCGGGACACCCCTCCTACGAGCAGTACTTC. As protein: CASSPGHPSYEQYF.

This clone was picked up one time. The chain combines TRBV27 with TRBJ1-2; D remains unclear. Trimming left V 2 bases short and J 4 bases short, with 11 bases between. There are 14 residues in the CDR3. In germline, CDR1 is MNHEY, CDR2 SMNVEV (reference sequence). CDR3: CASSLGRNIYGYTF. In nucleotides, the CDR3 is TGTGCCAGCAGTTTAGGCCGGAATATCTATGGCTACACCTTC.

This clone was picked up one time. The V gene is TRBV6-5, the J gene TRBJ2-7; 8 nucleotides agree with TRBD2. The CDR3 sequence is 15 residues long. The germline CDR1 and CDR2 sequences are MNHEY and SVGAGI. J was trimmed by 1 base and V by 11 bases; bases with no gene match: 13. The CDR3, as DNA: TGTGCCGGCGTTCCTCAGGGCGGGGGGTCCTACGAGCAGTACTTC. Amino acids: CAGVPQGGGSYEQYF.

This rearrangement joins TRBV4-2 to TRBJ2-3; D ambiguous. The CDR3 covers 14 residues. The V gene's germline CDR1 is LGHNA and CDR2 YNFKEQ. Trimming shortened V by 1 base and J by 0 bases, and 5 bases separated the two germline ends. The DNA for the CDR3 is TGTGCCAGCAGCCAAGCAACTAGCACAGATACGCAGTATTTT. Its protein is CASSQATSTDTQYF.

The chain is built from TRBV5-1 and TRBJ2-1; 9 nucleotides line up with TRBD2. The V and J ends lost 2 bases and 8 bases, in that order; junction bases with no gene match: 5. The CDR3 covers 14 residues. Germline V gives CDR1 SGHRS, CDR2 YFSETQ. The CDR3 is CASSFAGGVYEQFF. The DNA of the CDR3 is TGCGCCAGCAGCTTTGCGGGAGGGGTTTATGAGCAGTTCTTC. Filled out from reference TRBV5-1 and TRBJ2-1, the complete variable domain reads KAGVTQTPRYLIKTRGQQVTLSCSPISGHRSVSWYQQTPGQGLQFLFEYFSETQRNKGNFPGRFSGRQFSNSRSEMNVSTLELGDSALYLCASSFAGGVYEQFFGPGTRLTVL.

The CDR3 sequence is CASSPTGREKLFF. CDR3 coding DNA: TGTGCCAGCAGTCCCACGGGGCGAGAAAAACTGTTTTTT. This chain links TRBV2 with TRBJ1-4; TRBD1 is a possible D gene (5 bases). V shed 5 bases and J shed 8 bases, with 12 bases lying between them. Germline V gene sequence: CDR1 SNHLY, CDR2 FYNNEI. The CDR3 is made up of 13 amino acids.

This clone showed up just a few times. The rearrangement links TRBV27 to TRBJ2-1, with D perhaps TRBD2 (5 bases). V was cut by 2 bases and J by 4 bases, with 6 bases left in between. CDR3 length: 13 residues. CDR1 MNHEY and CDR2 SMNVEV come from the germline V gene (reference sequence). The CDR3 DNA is TGTGCCAGCAGTTTAAGGGAGTACAATGAGCAGTTCTTC. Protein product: CASSLREYNEQFF.

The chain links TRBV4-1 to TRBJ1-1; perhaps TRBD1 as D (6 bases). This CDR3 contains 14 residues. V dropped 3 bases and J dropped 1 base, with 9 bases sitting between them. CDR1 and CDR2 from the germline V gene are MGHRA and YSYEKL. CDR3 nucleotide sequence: TGCGCCAGCAGCCACGGACAGTCGAACACTGAAGCTTTCTTT. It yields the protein CASSHGQSNTEAFF.

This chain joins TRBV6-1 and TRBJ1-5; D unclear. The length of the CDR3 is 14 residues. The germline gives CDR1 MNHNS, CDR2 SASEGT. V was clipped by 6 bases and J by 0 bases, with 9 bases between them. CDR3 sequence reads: CASRLQHSNQPQHF. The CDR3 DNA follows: TGTGCCAGCAGATTACAGCATAGCAATCAGCCCCAGCATTTT.

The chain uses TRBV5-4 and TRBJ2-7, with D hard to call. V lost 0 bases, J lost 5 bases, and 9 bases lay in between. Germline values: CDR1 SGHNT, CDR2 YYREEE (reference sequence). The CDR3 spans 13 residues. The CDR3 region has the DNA TGTGCCAGCAGCTTGGCCGGCGGAAACGAGCAGTACTTC. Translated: CASSLAGGNEQYF.

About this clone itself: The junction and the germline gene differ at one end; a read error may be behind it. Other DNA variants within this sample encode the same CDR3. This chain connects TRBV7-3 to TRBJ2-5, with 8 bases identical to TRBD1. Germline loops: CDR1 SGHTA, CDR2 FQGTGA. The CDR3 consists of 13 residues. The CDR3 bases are TGTGCCAGTAGCTTACAGGGGGATGAGACCCAGTACTTC. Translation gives CASSLQGDETQYF.

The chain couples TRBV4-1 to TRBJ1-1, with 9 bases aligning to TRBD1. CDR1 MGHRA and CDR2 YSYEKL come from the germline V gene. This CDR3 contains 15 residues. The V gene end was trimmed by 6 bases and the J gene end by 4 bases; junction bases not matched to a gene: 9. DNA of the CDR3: TGCGCCAGCAGGCCGAGCCCGGACAGGGGCACTGAAGCTTTCTTT. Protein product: CASRPSPDRGTEAFF.

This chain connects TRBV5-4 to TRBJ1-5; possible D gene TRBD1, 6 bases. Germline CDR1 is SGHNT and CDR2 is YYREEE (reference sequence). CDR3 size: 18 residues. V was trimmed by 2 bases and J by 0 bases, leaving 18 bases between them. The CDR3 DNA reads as TGTGCCAGCAGCTTAAAAGGGACACTCGTCTATAGCAATCAGCCCCAGCATTTT. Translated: CASSLKGTLVYSNQPQHF.

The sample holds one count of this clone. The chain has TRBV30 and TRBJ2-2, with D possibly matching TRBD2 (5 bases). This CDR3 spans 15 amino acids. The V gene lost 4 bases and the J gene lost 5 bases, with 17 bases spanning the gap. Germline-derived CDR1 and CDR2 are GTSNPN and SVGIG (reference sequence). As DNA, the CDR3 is TGTGCCTGGACCCGGGGTGCGGGCAGGACCGGGGAGCTGTTTTTT. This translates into CAWTRGAGRTGELFF.

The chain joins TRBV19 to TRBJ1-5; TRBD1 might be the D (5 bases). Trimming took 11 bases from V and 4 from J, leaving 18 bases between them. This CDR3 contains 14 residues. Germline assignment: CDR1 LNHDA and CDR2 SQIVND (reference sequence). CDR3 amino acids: CAAGGAGKNQPQHF. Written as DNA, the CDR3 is TGTGCCGCCGGTGGTGCAGGGAAGAATCAGCCCCAGCATTTT.

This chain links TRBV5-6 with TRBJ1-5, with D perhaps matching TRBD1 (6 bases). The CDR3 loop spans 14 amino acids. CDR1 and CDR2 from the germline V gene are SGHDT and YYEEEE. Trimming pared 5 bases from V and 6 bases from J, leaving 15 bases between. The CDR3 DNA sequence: TGTGCCAGCAGTCCCGGGGGGCGCGTTCAGCCCCAGCATTTT. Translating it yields CASSPGGRVQPQHF. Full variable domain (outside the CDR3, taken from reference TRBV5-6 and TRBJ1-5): DAGVTQSPTHLIKTRGQQVTLRCSPKSGHDTVSWYQQALGQGPQFIFQYYEEEERQRGNFPDRFSGHQFPNYSSELNVNALLLGDSALYLCASSPGGRVQPQHFGDGTRLSIL.

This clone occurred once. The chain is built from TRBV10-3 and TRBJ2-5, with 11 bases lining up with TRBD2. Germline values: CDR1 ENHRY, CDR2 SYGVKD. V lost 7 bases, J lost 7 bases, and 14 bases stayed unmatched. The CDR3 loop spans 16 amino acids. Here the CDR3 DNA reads TGTGCCATCACCGAGGGGGGACTAGCGGAAAGGGGGACCCAGTACTTC. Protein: CAITEGGLAERGTQYF.

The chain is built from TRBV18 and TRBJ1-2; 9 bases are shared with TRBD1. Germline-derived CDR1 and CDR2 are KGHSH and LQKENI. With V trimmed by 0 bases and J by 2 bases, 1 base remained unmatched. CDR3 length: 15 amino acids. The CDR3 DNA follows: TGTGCCAGCTCACCACCTGGACAGGGGAACTATGGCTACACCTTC. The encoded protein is CASSPPGQGNYGYTF.

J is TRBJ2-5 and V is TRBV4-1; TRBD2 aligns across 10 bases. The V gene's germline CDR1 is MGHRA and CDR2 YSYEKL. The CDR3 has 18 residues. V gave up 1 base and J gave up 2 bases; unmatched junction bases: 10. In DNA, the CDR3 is TGCGCCAGCAGCCAAGGGGGAGGACTAGCGGCAATACAAGAGACCCAGTACTTC. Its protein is CASSQGGGLAAIQETQYF.

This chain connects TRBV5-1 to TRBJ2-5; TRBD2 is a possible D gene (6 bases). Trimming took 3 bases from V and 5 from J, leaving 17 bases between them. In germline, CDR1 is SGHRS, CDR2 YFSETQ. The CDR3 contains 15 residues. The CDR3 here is CASSWGTGGKETQYF. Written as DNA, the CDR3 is TGCGCCAGCAGCTGGGGGACCGGAGGGAAGGAGACCCAGTACTTC.

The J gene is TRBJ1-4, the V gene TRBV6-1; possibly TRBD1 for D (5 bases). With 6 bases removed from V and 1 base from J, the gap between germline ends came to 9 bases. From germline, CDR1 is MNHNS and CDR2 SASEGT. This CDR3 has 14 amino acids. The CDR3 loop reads CASRLGVTNEKLFF. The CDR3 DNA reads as TGTGCCAGCAGGCTAGGGGTAACTAATGAAAAACTGTTTTTT.

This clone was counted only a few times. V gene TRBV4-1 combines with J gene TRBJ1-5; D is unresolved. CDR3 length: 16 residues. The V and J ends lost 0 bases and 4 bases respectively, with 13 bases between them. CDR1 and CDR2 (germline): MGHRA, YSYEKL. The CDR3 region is CASSQEGQRSNQPQHF. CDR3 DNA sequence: TGCGCCAGCAGCCAAGAAGGTCAAAGGTCTAATCAGCCCCAGCATTTT.